The 6 T cell receptor beta chains presented below share a single source sample, sequenced in a study of cytomegalovirus exposure and HLA in healthy donors. PCR used 60 Vbeta primers and 13 Jbeta primers. Repertoires were generated with immunoSEQ multiplex PCR, while TCRdb's copy carries only in-frame clones and drops some. The sample records under 200,000 clones, approximately 84% being singletons. The sample comprised PBMCs. The origin of the receptors is a boy younger than 18 in good health and CMV-seronegative.

This clone came up once. The CDR3: CASSSPGGATYEQYF. Written as DNA, the CDR3 is TGTGCCAGCAGCTCCCCGGGCGGGGCAACCTACGAGCAGTACTTC. The gene calls are TRBV5-4 and TRBJ2-7, with D perhaps TRBD2 (6 bases). Trimming took off 3 bases at V and 2 bases at J, with 15 bases between the two ends. CDR1 and CDR2 (germline): SGHNT, YYREEE (reference sequence). The CDR3 has 15 residues.

This clone was observed a few times. CDR3 sequence reads: CASSPAGLPEPQHF. CDR3 coding DNA: TGTGCCAGCTCACCAGCGGGACTGCCCGAGCCCCAGCATTTT. This chain links TRBV18 with TRBJ1-5; the D gene is possibly TRBD1 (5 bases). The CDR3 runs 14 residues. V lost 2 bases and J 8 bases, leaving 13 bases between the germline ends. Germline V gene lookup returns CDR1 KGHSH and CDR2 LQKENI.

This chain links TRBV9 with TRBJ2-2; no clear D gene. Trimming pared 0 bases from V and 5 bases from J, leaving 8 bases between. The CDR3 totals 14 residues. Germline V gene lookup returns CDR1 SGDLS and CDR2 YYNGEE. The CDR3 sequence is CASSVARRTGELFF. DNA for the CDR3: TGTGCCAGCAGCGTAGCTCGGCGGACCGGGGAGCTGTTTTTT. The variable domain in full, with the rest retrieved from reference TRBV9 and TRBJ2-2, is DSGVTQTPKHLITATGQRVTLRCSPRSGDLSVYWYQQSLDQGLQFLIQYYNGEERAKGNILERFSAQQFPDLHSELNLSSLELGDSALYFCASSVARRTGELFFGEGSRLTVL.

The V gene is TRBV6-4, the J gene TRBJ1-2; maybe TRBD1 (6 bases). Trimming left V 6 bases short and J 4 bases short, with 15 bases between. The CDR3 is 14 amino acids. Looked up from germline, CDR1 is MRHNA and CDR2 is SNTAGT. CDR3 DNA sequence: TGTGCCAGCAGACCCACGACAGGAGGCTATGGCTACACCTTC. It codes for CASRPTTGGYGYTF.

V usage is TRBV12-5 and J usage is TRBJ1-1; D is perhaps TRBD1 (6 bases). This CDR3 has 14 residues. V lost 4 bases and J 3 bases, leaving 12 bases between the germline ends. CDR1 is LGHNT, CDR2 FRNRAP, per germline. The DNA for the CDR3 is TGTGCTAGTGGTTCTGAAGGACAGTACACTGAAGCTTTCTTT. Its protein product is CASGSEGQYTEAFF.

The chain joins TRBV30 to TRBJ2-5; 7 nucleotides align to TRBD1. The closer fit of TRBJ2-7 to the DNA end suggests the J call may be wrong. Germline CDR1 and CDR2: GTSNPN and SVGIG (reference sequence). This CDR3 comprises 14 residues. CDR3 bases: TGTGCCTGGAGTAAGGGGGCCGACTCCTACGAGCAGTACTTC. Amino acid sequence: CAWSKGADSYEQYF.